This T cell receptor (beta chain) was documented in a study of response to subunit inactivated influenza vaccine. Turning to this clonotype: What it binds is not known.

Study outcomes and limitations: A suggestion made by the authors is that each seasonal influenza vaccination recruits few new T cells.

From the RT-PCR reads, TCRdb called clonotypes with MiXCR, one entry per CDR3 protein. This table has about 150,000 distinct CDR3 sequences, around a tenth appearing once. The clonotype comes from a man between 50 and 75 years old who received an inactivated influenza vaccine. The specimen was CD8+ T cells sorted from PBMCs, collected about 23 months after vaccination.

The CDR3 DNA reads TGTGCCAGCAGTTCAGGATACTCCTACAATGAGCAGTTCTTC. It encodes CASSSGYSYNEQFF. This rearrangement joins TRBV28 to TRBJ2-1; unclear D gene. Between the trimmed V and J ends, which lost 4 bases and 0 bases, there was a span of 7 bases. The CDR3 consists of 14 residues. Germline loops: CDR1 MDHEN, CDR2 SYDVKM. Based on the CDR3 plus reference TRBV28 and TRBJ2-1, the full variable domain is DVKVTQSSRYLVKRTGEKVFLECVQDMDHENMFWYRQDPGLGLRLIYFSYDVKMKEKGDIPEGYSVSREKKERFSLILESASTNQTSMYLCASSSGYSYNEQFFGPGTRLTVL.